What follows are 32 T cell receptor beta chains derived from one specimen sequenced in a study of blood T cells in healthy people across ages. A sample-barcoded 5' primer and a J-beta primer mix were used in a second PCR of about 6 to 11 cycles. TCRdb reprocessed the 5' RACE reads via MiXCR and lists one record per CDR3 protein. Of more than 500,000 distinct CDR3 sequences in the sample, roughly a quarter are singletons; the top ten hold 3% to 4%. These records were also assigned to another study, of T cells of mothers and their children.

The sample taken for sequencing was blood. The source of these receptors is a boy aged 2 to 9 in good health.

This clonotype was seen more than once but under ten times. The chain is built from TRBV20-1 and TRBJ1-1; D is possibly TRBD1 (5 bases). The CDR3 covers 14 residues. The V gene's germline CDR1 is DFQATT and CDR2 SNEGSKA (reference sequence). V was shortened by 6 bases and J by 1 base, with 15 bases between the two germline ends. This CDR3 reads CSAPAGHQNTEAFF. The CDR3, as DNA: TGCAGTGCCCCAGCCGGACACCAGAACACTGAAGCTTTCTTT.

This clonotype was seen a few times. The chain has TRBV11-2 and TRBJ2-4; D is uncertain. Trimming took off 5 bases at V and 1 base at J, with 9 bases between the two ends. The CDR3 is 14 residues long. Germline loops: CDR1 SGHAT, CDR2 FQNNGV. The chain's CDR3 is CASSPESAKNIQYF. Written as DNA, the CDR3 is TGTGCCAGCAGCCCCGAGTCGGCCAAAAACATTCAGTACTTC.

The gene calls are TRBV12-3 or TRBV12-4 and TRBJ2-5; 7 bases map to TRBD2. V was clipped by 1 base and J by 5 bases; unmatched bases: 10. The CDR3 loop spans 16 amino acids. CDR3 DNA: TGTGCCAGCAGTTTAGAACGCGGGGGAGCCTCGGAGACCCAGTACTTC. The encoded protein is CASSLERGGASETQYF.

The chain couples TRBV7-9 to TRBJ2-5; weak D call: TRBD1 (5 bases). Germline lookup yields CDR1 SEHNR and CDR2 FQNEAQ (reference sequence). The CDR3 extends over 14 amino acids. V dropped 5 bases and J dropped 5 bases, with 15 bases sitting between them. The CDR3 coding sequence is TGTGCCAGCAGCCCAAATGGGGCCCGGGAGACCCAGTACTTC. Its protein product is CASSPNGARETQYF.

In this sample, this clonotype turned up once. The V and J genes are TRBV4-2 and TRBJ2-5, with 7 nucleotides matching TRBD2. With V trimmed by 1 base and J by 2 bases, 7 bases remained unmatched. The CDR3 is made up of 16 amino acids. CDR1 and CDR2 from the germline V gene are LGHNA and YNFKEQ. The CDR3 region has the DNA TGTGCCAGCAGCCAAGGGGTGGGGAGGGGACAAGAGACCCAGTACTTC. Its protein is CASSQGVGRGQETQYF.

V usage is TRBV10-3 and J usage is TRBJ2-2; 8 bases match TRBD1. The germline gives CDR1 ENHRY, CDR2 SYGVKD. V shed 6 bases, J shed 3 bases, and the junction held 6 bases outside the gene matches. The CDR3 is made up of 15 amino acids. CDR3 sequence reads: CAISSGGLDTGELFF. The CDR3 bases are TGTGCCATCAGCTCAGGGGGCTTGGACACCGGGGAGCTGTTTTTT.

This sequence joins TRBV29-1 and TRBJ2-1; 7 bases fit TRBD2. The CDR3 contains 15 residues. CDR1 and CDR2 from the germline V gene are SQVTM and ANQGSEA. Trimming cost V 7 bases and J 7 bases; bases outside gene matches: 16. The CDR3 spells CSAPRGGLAANEQFF. CDR3 coding DNA: TGCAGCGCCCCCCGGGGTGGCCTAGCGGCTAATGAGCAGTTCTTC.

Only a few counts were recorded for this clonotype. The chain combines TRBV6-5 with TRBJ1-2, with D perhaps matching TRBD1 (5 bases). Trimming took 0 bases from V and 4 from J, leaving 9 bases between them. Germline loops: CDR1 MNHEY, CDR2 SVGAGI. The CDR3 consists of 14 residues. The CDR3 here is CASSYSSGSYGYTF. The DNA of the CDR3 is TGTGCCAGCAGTTACTCTTCAGGGAGCTATGGCTACACCTTC.

This clonotype has a handful of counts. This rearrangement joins TRBV23-1 to TRBJ2-5; weak D call: TRBD1 (5 bases). TRBV23-1 is given ORF status, its function remaining uncertain. Trimming took 4 bases from V and 5 from J, leaving 11 bases between them. The CDR3 totals 13 residues. The CDR3 sequence is CASSRPDTETQYF. In DNA, the CDR3 is TGCGCCAGCAGTCGGCCGGACACGGAGACCCAGTACTTC.

In its sample, this clonotype was seen a few times. This rearrangement joins TRBV4-1 to TRBJ2-5; tentative D call: TRBD1 (5 bases). Gene TRBJ2-1 matches the end of the DNA better, so the J call may be wrong. Germline-derived CDR1 and CDR2 are MGHRA and YSYEKL. The CDR3 totals 16 residues. The CDR3 sequence: CASSQGPMGPYNEQFF. The CDR3 DNA is TGCGCCAGCAGCCAAGGTCCCATGGGGCCATACAATGAGCAGTTCTTC.

The table lists this clonotype with a few counts. The chain joins TRBV12-3 or TRBV12-4 to TRBJ2-7, with no clear D. This CDR3 is built from 13 residues. V was pared by 3 bases and J by 2 bases, with 8 bases between. The CDR3 nucleotides are TGTGCCAGCAGTTTTGACATGACCTACGAGCAGTACTTC. This encodes CASSFDMTYEQYF.

This clonotype was seen a handful of times. This chain joins TRBV7-8 and TRBJ1-2; D is uncertain. Germline CDR1 reads SGHVS; CDR2 reads FQNEAQ. This CDR3 is built from 14 residues. Trimming cost V 5 bases and J 4 bases, with 14 bases left between them. CDR3 bases: TGTGCCAGCAGCGAGAGGGCCAGTCTCTATGGCTACACCTTC. Amino acid sequence: CASSERASLYGYTF.

This rearrangement joins TRBV15 to TRBJ1-1, with D perhaps matching TRBD1 (5 bases). Germline V gene data show CDR1 as LNHNV and CDR2 as YYDKDF (reference sequence). This CDR3 is built from 16 residues. Trimming removed 1 base from V and 0 bases from J, with 12 bases in between. CDR3 in DNA: TGTGCCACCAGCAGAGCGAGGGGCGTATTGAACACTGAAGCTTTCTTT. Amino acid sequence: CATSRARGVLNTEAFF.

The chain links TRBV4-2 to TRBJ2-1, with D tentatively TRBD2 (6 bases). The CDR3 contains 17 residues. V shed 5 bases and J shed 1 base, with 18 bases lying between them. Germline V gives CDR1 LGHNA, CDR2 YNFKEQ. As DNA, the CDR3 is TGTGCCAGCAGCGCCGGAGGGAGGCCCAATTCCTACAATGAGCAGTTCTTC. Protein sequence: CASSAGGRPNSYNEQFF.

This clonotype was detected ten times or more. One junction end does not reproduce the germline sequence, and a read error may be involved. The chain carries TRBV4-3 and TRBJ2-7; 8 bases fit TRBD1. The V gene's germline CDR1 is LGHNA and CDR2 YSLEER. CDR3 length: 14 residues. The CDR3 loop is CASSQGTGRYEQYF. In DNA form, the CDR3 reads TGTGCCAGCAGCCAAGGGACAGGCCGCTACGAGCAGTACTTC.

The sample holds one count of this clonotype. One end of the junction varies from germline; a read error may be responsible. The chain couples TRBV2 to TRBJ2-1, with 9 bases identical to TRBD2. The CDR3 extends over 14 amino acids. Germline loops: CDR1 SNHLY, CDR2 FYNNEI. CDR3 residues: CTSRSSGAYNEQFF. DNA for the CDR3: TGTACCAGCAGGTCTAGCGGGGCTTACAATGAGCAGTTCTTC.

This clonotype was observed a few times. V and J are TRBV10-3 and TRBJ2-3; possibly TRBD1 or TRBD2 for D (6 bases each). There are 14 residues in the CDR3. CDR1 and CDR2 (germline): ENHRY, SYGVKD. V was clipped by 4 bases and J by 2 bases, with 10 bases between them. CDR3: CAISAGGSTDTQYF. The CDR3 region has the DNA TGTGCCATCAGTGCCGGGGGCTCCACAGATACGCAGTATTTT.

This clonotype was detected a few times. The chain carries TRBV29-1 and TRBJ2-5; D may be TRBD1 (6 bases). CDR3 length equals 13 residues. With 1 base removed from V and 3 bases from J, the gap between germline ends came to 9 bases. Germline lookup yields CDR1 SQVTM and CDR2 ANQGSEA. In DNA, the CDR3 is TGCAGCGTTGAAGGTTACAGGGAAGAGACCCAGTACTTC. Translating gives CSVEGYREETQYF.

V and J are TRBV7-2 and TRBJ1-3; 9 bases align to TRBD1. The junction had 1 base not matched to a gene; V was cut back by 4 bases and J by 3 bases. The CDR3 is 14 residues long. Looked up from germline, CDR1 is SGHTA and CDR2 is FQGNSA. CDR3 protein: CASSWTGVGNTIYF. In DNA form, the CDR3 reads TGTGCCAGCAGCTGGACAGGGGTTGGAAACACCATATATTTT.

This chain connects TRBV4-1 to TRBJ1-3; D not resolved. The length of the CDR3 is 15 residues. V was shortened by 0 bases and J by 4 bases, with 10 bases between the two germline ends. Looked up from germline, CDR1 is MGHRA and CDR2 is YSYEKL. In nucleotides, the CDR3 is TGCGCCAGCAGCCAAGATTCGACTCTAGGAAACACCATATATTTT. It codes for CASSQDSTLGNTIYF.

The chain joins TRBV29-1 to TRBJ2-5; 8 bases are a match to TRBD1. CDR3 length: 13 residues. Germline CDR1 and CDR2: SQVTM and ANQGSEA. The J segment lost 4 bases and the V segment lost 4 bases, leaving 5 bases of the junction unmatched. The chain's CDR3 is CSVVGTGPETQYF. The CDR3 nucleotides read TGCAGCGTTGTGGGGACAGGTCCAGAGACCCAGTACTTC.

The chain is built from TRBV29-1 and TRBJ2-7, with a weak D call TRBD1 (5 bases). This CDR3 has 16 residues. V was shortened by 4 bases and J by 0 bases, with 19 bases between the two germline ends. Germline lookup yields CDR1 SQVTM and CDR2 ANQGSEA. For the CDR3, the DNA is TGCAGCGTTGTGGACACTTATATAACGGGCTCCTACGAGCAGTACTTC. It encodes CSVVDTYITGSYEQYF.

With regard to this clonotype: A much larger clone lies one base from this, so it may be a read error. The genes are TRBV10-3 and TRBJ1-3, with D unresolved. Trimming removed 2 bases at V and 4 bases at J, with 9 bases between. Germline CDR1 ENHRY, CDR2 SYGVKD. The CDR3 runs to 14 residues. In DNA form, the CDR3 reads TGTGCCATCAGTGAGCCAGGCACGGGAAACACCATATATTTT. This sequence encodes CAISEPGTGNTIYF.

The chain recombines TRBV20-1 with TRBJ1-6; 10 bases align to TRBD1. Unmatched junction bases numbered 1, after V lost 3 bases and J lost 8 bases. The germline V gene has CDR1 DFQATT and CDR2 SNEGSKA (reference sequence). The CDR3 spans 13 residues. DNA of the CDR3: TGCAGTGCTAGGGACAGGGGGGATTCACCCCTCCACTTT. As protein: CSARDRGDSPLHF.

This clonotype came up a few times. The CDR3 loop reads CATSSPKDGENTEAFF. The CDR3 region has the DNA TGTGCCACCAGCAGCCCTAAGGACGGAGAGAACACTGAAGCTTTCTTT. The chain combines TRBV15 with TRBJ1-1; D uncertain. Germline V gene data show CDR1 as LNHNV and CDR2 as YYDKDF (reference sequence). The CDR3 has 16 residues. Trimming took off 3 bases at V and 1 base at J, with 15 bases between the two ends. The full variable domain, in which reference TRBV15 and TRBJ1-1 provide the parts outside the CDR3, is DAMVIQNPRYQVTQFGKPVTLSCSQTLNHNVMYWYQQKSSQAPKLLFHYYDKDFNNEADTPDNFQSRRPNTSFCFLDIRSPGLGDTAMYLCATSSPKDGENTEAFFGQGTRLTVV.

This clonotype was detected only a few times. V and J are TRBV7-8 and TRBJ2-7; the match to TRBD2 covers 13 bases. The germline V gene has CDR1 SGHVS and CDR2 FQNEAQ. The CDR3 runs 16 residues. J lost 4 bases, V lost 5 bases, and 8 bases had no gene match. In DNA, the CDR3 is TGTGCCAGCAGCCCAAGGACTAGCGGGGGAGCTTACGAGCAGTACTTC. Translation: CASSPRTSGGAYEQYF.

This chain links TRBV9 with TRBJ2-5; D might be TRBD1 or TRBD2, each matching 5 bases. The germline gives CDR1 SGDLS, CDR2 YYNGEE. The CDR3 has 15 amino acids. V shed 0 bases and J shed 1 base, with 10 bases lying between them. The CDR3 loop reads CASSVVAGAQETQYF. CDR3 DNA: TGTGCCAGCAGCGTAGTCGCCGGGGCCCAAGAGACCCAGTACTTC.

The V call is TRBV3-1, the J call TRBJ2-6; D remains ambiguous. This CDR3 has 15 amino acids. With 9 bases removed from V and 0 bases from J, the gap between germline ends came to 12 bases. Germline lookup yields CDR1 LGHDT and CDR2 YNNKEL (reference sequence). The CDR3 sequence: CASTEGISGANVLTF. The CDR3 DNA is TGTGCCAGTACAGAAGGGATCTCTGGGGCCAACGTCCTGACTTTC.

The rearrangement joins TRBV20-1 to TRBJ2-5; the match to TRBD1 covers 7 bases. J gave up 5 bases and V 4 bases, and 4 bases lay outside the gene matches. Looked up from germline, CDR1 is DFQATT and CDR2 is SNEGSKA (reference sequence). The CDR3 has 12 residues. CDR3 in DNA: TGCAGTGCTAAACAGGGGTGGGAGACCCAGTACTTC. Its translation: CSAKQGWETQYF.

On this clonotype itself: One end of the junction is discordant with germline, which a read error may explain. V usage is TRBV20-1 and J usage is TRBJ2-3; TRBD2 matches 8 bases. CDR1 is DFQATT, CDR2 SNEGSKA, per germline (reference sequence). This CDR3 is 14 amino acids long. In DNA form, the CDR3 reads TGCAGCGCTATAGCGGGACCGCCGACAGATACGCAGTATTTT. Translated: CSAIAGPPTDTQYF.

This clonotype was seen only a few times. The rearrangement uses TRBV29-1 and TRBJ2-5; TRBD1 matches 7 bases. CDR3 length: 12 residues. Per germline, CDR1 SQVTM and CDR2 ANQGSEA. The V gene end was trimmed by 3 bases and the J gene end by 6 bases; junction bases not matched to a gene: 4. CDR3 DNA: TGCAGCGTTGACGAGGGGGCACAGACCCAGTACTTC. This gives the protein CSVDEGAQTQYF.

The chain combines TRBV9 with TRBJ2-7, with a tentative D call TRBD2 (7 bases). Germline loops: CDR1 SGDLS, CDR2 YYNGEE. The CDR3 totals 15 residues. V gave up 2 bases and J gave up 6 bases, with 18 bases separating them. In DNA, the CDR3 is TGTGCCAGCAGCGTTGGGATGGGGGGGCGCGGCGAGCAGTACTTC. Amino acid sequence: CASSVGMGGRGEQYF.